Sequencing of this T cell receptor beta chain was carried out in a study of blood T cell repertoires in COVID-19. Using immunoSEQ multiplex PCR, the repertoire was profiled, and TCRdb retains in-frame clones only, with some absent. The sample has 50,000 or so clones; 82% are singletons. This clone was counted a single time. The specimen was peripheral blood. This receptor was obtained from a man aged 35 to 55 with acute or convalescent COVID-19.

The CDR3 coding sequence is TGTGCCAGCAGTCTCAGGGGTGGCACCGGGGAGCTGTTTTTT. Protein sequence: CASSLRGGTGELFF. The rearrangement uses TRBV6-5 and TRBJ2-2, with D perhaps TRBD1 (6 bases). There are 14 residues in the CDR3. The V end was cut by 5 bases, the J end by 4 bases, with 11 bases between. CDR1 and CDR2 (germline): MNHEY, SVGAGI.